The subject of this entry is one T cell receptor beta chain. Antigen: not known. A much larger clone sits a single nucleotide away, making a read error possible. The template was RNA from unsorted bulk tissue. This specimen comes from a study of tumor and adjacent non-tumor tissue in lung cancer. The CDR3 is 14 residues long. The study's findings and limits: Tumor repertoires had a smaller top 100 clone share than normal lung.

The library came from three nested PCR rounds adapted from ARM-PCR protocols. TCRdb processed the multiplex PCR reads anew with MiXCR; each CDR3 protein has one entry. The repertoire consists of over 110,000 distinct CDR3 sequences, with roughly 70% occurring once and the leading ten covering over 15%. The sequencing input was lung tumor tissue. This TCR was recovered from a man aged 55 to 70 with small cell lung cancer. The chain joins TRBV12-3 or TRBV12-4 to TRBJ2-5; TRBD2 matches at 8 bases. CDR3 loop: CAGSLAAGGGTQYF. For the CDR3, the DNA is TGTGCCGGCAGCCTCGCGGCGGGAGGTGGGACCCAGTACTTC.